This is a list of T cell receptor beta chains from one sample in a study of blood T cell repertoires in COVID-19. The protocol was immunoSEQ multiplex PCR, while the TCRdb copy is restricted to in-frame clones and leaves out a portion. The sample includes roughly 110,000 clones, 80% of them seen just once. The sequenced material came from peripheral blood. Every receptor here comes from a man between 65 and 85 years old with acute or convalescent COVID-19. CDR3s include the opening cysteine and the closing phenylalanine or tryptophan. D genes are given only for firm matches. Where a row states a size, it is once, few, many or the class of an expanded clone; other rows omit it.

>TRBJ1-3|-|few|TRBV5-6
TGTGCCAGCAGCCCGCAGACAGGACTCGGAAACACCATATATTTT
CASSPQTGLGNTIYF
>TRBJ1-2|TRBD1|-|TRBV18
TGTGCCAGCTCACCGCTAGGGACAGGCAACTATGGCTACACCTTC
CASSPLGTGNYGYTF
>TRBJ1-1|TRBD1|-|TRBV10-3
TGTGCCATCAGTGACCTAAGGACAGGCCCGAACACTGAAGCTTTCTTT
CAISDLRTGPNTEAFF
>TRBJ1-2|-|-|TRBV6-4
TGTGCCAGCAGTGACTCGAGTGGGAGTAGCGGCTACACCTTC
CASSDSSGSSGYTF
>TRBJ1-5|-|-|TRBV6-1
TGTGCCAGCAGTGAACGATGGGGGCCGGATCAGCCCCAGCATTTT
CASSERWGPDQPQHF
>TRBJ2-1|-|-|TRBV7-8
TGTGCCAGCAGCTCCGGACTATTTCCAAATGAGCAGTTCTTC
CASSSGLFPNEQFF
>TRBJ2-7|-|-|TRBV27
TGTGCCAGCAGAGACAGCACCTACGAGCAGTACTTC
CASRDSTYEQYF
>TRBJ2-5|-|-|TRBV19
TGTGCCAGTAGTATGCGGCAAGAGACCCAGTACTTC
CASSMRQETQYF
>TRBJ1-5|TRBD1|-|TRBV23-1
TGCGCCAGCAGTCAATTCCAGACAGGGGGCAATCAGCCCCAGCATTTT
CASSQFQTGGNQPQHF
>TRBJ2-5|-|many|TRBV15
TGTGCCACCAGCAGGTCGAGAGGAGAACAAGAGACCCAGTACTTC
CATSRSRGEQETQYF
>TRBJ2-2|TRBD1|-|TRBV10-1
TGCGCCAGCAGTATATCGGGACAGGGGGCCGGGGAGCTGTTTTTT
CASSISGQGAGELFF
>TRBJ1-3|-|-|TRBV21-1
TGTGCCAGCAGCGAGGGACAGGGATCCACCATATATTTT
CASSEGQGSTIYF
>TRBJ1-3|-|once|TRBV1
TGCACCAGCAGCCCCAGACGCTCAGGCTCTGGAAACACCATATATTTT
CTSSPRRSGSGNTIYF
>TRBJ1-2|TRBD1|-|TRBV7-3
TGTGCCAGCAGCCCTTCGGGGACCGACAGGGGATCGATGAGGGGCTACACCTTC
CASSPSGTDRGSMRGYTF
>TRBJ2-2|TRBD1|-|TRBV29-1
TGCAGCGTTGTAGGGGGCGCCGCGAACACCGGGGAGCTGTTTTTT
CSVVGGAANTGELFF
>TRBJ2-7|TRBD1|-|TRBV27
TGTGCCAGCAGTCCGTGGACAGGGCAATACGAGCAGTACTTC
CASSPWTGQYEQYF
>TRBJ2-4|TRBD1|-|TRBV11-2
TGTGCCAGCAGCGCCCTGGGGGCAGGGGGAAACATTCAGTACTTC
CASSALGAGGNIQYF
>TRBJ1-2|TRBD1|-|TRBV13
TGTGCCAGCAGCGACAGGGGGCATGGCTACACCTTC
CASSDRGHGYTF
>TRBJ1-1|-|-|TRBV12-5
TGTGCTAGTGGTTTGAAGGGGGTTATCACTGAAGCTTTCTTT
CASGLKGVITEAFF
>TRBJ2-3|TRBD2|once|TRBV5-1
TGCGCCAGCAGCTCCGGGACTAGCGGGGGGTTGGAGCAGTATTTT
CASSSGTSGGLEQYF
>TRBJ2-7|TRBD1|-|TRBV19
TGTGCCAGTAACTCCCTGGGACAGGGGGCGCGTGAGCAGTACTTC
CASNSLGQGAREQYF
>TRBJ1-5|TRBD1|-|TRBV27
TGTGCCAGCAGCTCACAGGGGGATCAGCCCCAGCATTTT
CASSSQGDQPQHF
>TRBJ1-2|TRBD1|-|TRBV24-1
TGTGCCACCAGTGATTCTAACACAGGGGCCAGTGGCTACACCTTC
CATSDSNTGASGYTF
>TRBJ2-1|-|-|TRBV9
TGTGCCAGCAGCGTAGCGTTTGGGGGGAACAACTACAATGAGCAGTTCTTC
CASSVAFGGNNYNEQFF
>TRBJ2-3|-|-|TRBV6-5
TGTGCCAGCAGTTACCTTACCTTGACAGGCACAGATACGCAGTATTTT
CASSYLTLTGTDTQYF
>TRBJ2-2|TRBD2|few|TRBV19
TGTGCCAGTAGGTTAGCGGGGGCCCAAATAACCGGGGAGCTGTTTTTT
CASRLAGAQITGELFF
>TRBJ1-1|TRBD1|-|TRBV5-4
TGTGCCAGCAGCTTGTACGAGACAGGGGGCAAGACTTTCTTT
CASSLYETGGKTFF
>TRBJ1-6|-|few|TRBV19
TGTGCCGCCACCGGGGGATCCAGGGATAATTCACCCCTCCACTTT
CAATGGSRDNSPLHF
>TRBJ2-2|TRBD2|few|TRBV24-1
TGTGCCACGGGTGCCGCGCGGGGGACCGGGGAGCTGTTTTTT
CATGAARGTGELFF
>TRBJ1-4|TRBD1|once|TRBV19
TGTGCCAGTATTTCCGGACAGGGACCGGGAACTAATGAAAAACTGTTTTTT
CASISGQGPGTNEKLFF
>TRBJ2-7|TRBD2|-|TRBV9
TGTGCCAGCAGCGTAGACGCTAGCGGGGGCTCCTACGAGCAGTACTTC
CASSVDASGGSYEQYF
>TRBJ2-7|TRBD1|-|TRBV9
TGTGCCAGCAGCCGAACAGGGGGCAGTTCGGGTGAGCAGTACTTC
CASSRTGGSSGEQYF
>TRBJ2-1|TRBD1|-|TRBV9
TGTGCCAGCAGCTCCTCAGACAGGGGCGGTTTCAATGAGCAGTTCTTC
CASSSSDRGGFNEQFF
>TRBJ2-3|-|once|TRBV24-1
TGTGCCACCAGTGATGCGAGGACTCTCGATACGCAGTATTTT
CATSDARTLDTQYF
>TRBJ2-7|-|-|TRBV7-8
TGTGCCAGCAGCTTAGGTAACAGGGTACTCACCTACGAGCAGTACTTC
CASSLGNRVLTYEQYF
>TRBJ1-1|-|-|TRBV9
TGTGCCAGCAGCGTTAGGGGATCTGGCACTGAAGCTTTCTTT
CASSVRGSGTEAFF
>TRBJ1-2|TRBD1|-|TRBV6-4
TGTGCCAGCAGTGACTGGGGACAGGGGGCCGGTGGCTACACCTTC
CASSDWGQGAGGYTF
>TRBJ2-7|TRBD2|-|TRBV3-1/TRBV3-2
TGTGCCAGCAGCCAGAATAGCGGGGGGGCGTCCGAGCAGTACTTC
CASSQNSGGASEQYF
>TRBJ2-1|TRBD2|-|TRBV9
TGTGCCAGCAGCGTGATCGGGGAGGGTGAGCAGTTCTTC
CASSVIGEGEQFF
>TRBJ2-7|TRBD1|-|TRBV5-6
TGTGCCAGCAGCCCCGGACCTACAGGGGGCCCCCCCTCCTACGAGCAGTACTTC
CASSPGPTGGPPSYEQYF
>TRBJ2-7|TRBD2|-|TRBV4-2
TGTGCCAGCAGCCAACTCACTAGCGGATATTCCTACGAGCAGTACTTC
CASSQLTSGYSYEQYF
>TRBJ2-7|TRBD1|-|TRBV19
TGTGCCAGTAGTTTCGGACAGGGCTCCTACGAGCAGTACTTC
CASSFGQGSYEQYF
>TRBJ2-1|TRBD1|-|TRBV13
TGTGCCAGCAGCTTACGTAGACAGGGGCCCGATGAGCAGTTCTTC
CASSLRRQGPDEQFF
>TRBJ1-1|-|-|TRBV11-3
TGTGCCAGCAGCTTGAAACAGAGGGTTTTGAACCCTGAAGCTTTCTTT
CASSLKQRVLNPEAFF
>TRBJ2-6|-|-|TRBV27
TGTGCCAGCAGTTTATCCTGGGTCAACCTAGGATCTGGGGCCAACGTCCTGACTTTC
CASSLSWVNLGSGANVLTF